Shown below are 17 T cell receptor beta chains from a single sample sequenced in a study of stem cell transplantation in POMP-related autoinflammatory disease. Sequenced by immunoSEQ multiplex PCR; TCRdb stores in-frame clones only, minus some. The sample has some 65,000 clones; about nine tenths are singletons. The sequencing used CD4+ T cells from PBMCs, collected after stem cell transplantation. These receptors all stem from a human patient with POMP-related autoinflammation and immune dysregulation (PRAID). Some T cells may have come from the graft donor.

CDR3 sequence: CASSIGDGEKLFF. CDR3 sequence (DNA): TGTGCCAGTAGTATCGGCGACGGCGAAAAACTGTTTTTT. The V and J genes are TRBV19 and TRBJ1-4; D is unresolved. The V end was cut by 3 bases, the J end by 8 bases, with 10 bases between. The CDR3 runs to 13 residues. Germline CDR1 is LNHDA and CDR2 is SQIVND (reference sequence).

This rearrangement joins TRBV10-3 to TRBJ2-5; 10 nucleotides line up with TRBD1. Unmatched junction bases numbered 4, after V lost 3 bases and J lost 3 bases. The CDR3 totals 15 residues. Germline V CDR1 and CDR2: ENHRY, SYGVKD. CDR3 protein: CAISELDRGKETQYF. The CDR3 nucleotides read TGTGCCATCAGTGAATTGGACAGGGGGAAAGAGACCCAGTACTTC.

The chain links TRBV4-2 to TRBJ1-2; no clear D. Looked up from germline, CDR1 is LGHNA and CDR2 is YNFKEQ. V lost 8 bases and J lost 2, with 21 bases in between. This CDR3 contains 16 residues. The CDR3 region has the DNA TGTGCCAGCGTACCGTATTTGGATAGTACGAACTATGGCTACACCTTC. Its translation: CASVPYLDSTNYGYTF.

The chain recombines TRBV2 with TRBJ1-3; D is perhaps TRBD1 (6 bases). The length of the CDR3 is 15 residues. V was cut by 5 bases and J by 0 bases, with 11 bases left in between. CDR1 and CDR2 (germline): SNHLY, FYNNEI. This CDR3 is CASSFTGSSGNTIYF. The CDR3 DNA is TGTGCCAGCAGTTTCACAGGGAGCTCTGGAAACACCATATATTTT.

The chain has TRBV6-5 and TRBJ2-7, with D perhaps matching TRBD2 (6 bases). The V gene's germline CDR1 is MNHEY and CDR2 SVGAGI. The CDR3 runs 14 residues. V dropped 6 bases and J dropped 2 bases, with 14 bases sitting between them. The CDR3 nucleotides are TGTGCCAGCAGACTAGCTCCCCTCACCTACGAGCAGTACGTC. Amino acid sequence: CASRLAPLTYEQYV.

V and J are TRBV28 and TRBJ2-3, with D possibly matching TRBD1 (6 bases). The CDR3 covers 16 residues. The germline V and J ends were trimmed by 10 bases and 3 bases, with 23 bases remaining between them. Per the germline V gene, CDR1 is MDHEN and CDR2 is SYDVKM. The CDR3 sequence: CATRQVGAGVTDTQYF. The CDR3 region has the DNA TGTGCCACTCGACAGGTGGGGGCCGGGGTAACAGATACGCAGTATTTT.

This clone was seen only a few times. J is TRBJ1-3 and V is TRBV30; no clear D gene. V was cut by 7 bases and J by 2 bases, with 15 bases left in between. Germline V lookup: CDR1 GTSNPN, CDR2 SVGIG (reference sequence). The CDR3 has 14 amino acids. The CDR3 nucleotides read TGTGCCTTGGACCCCCTCGGGCCTGGAAACACCATATATTTT. Amino acid sequence: CALDPLGPGNTIYF. The complete variable domain, with remaining parts taken from reference TRBV30 and TRBJ1-3, reads SQTIHQWPATLVQPVGSPLSLECTVEGTSNPNLYWYRQAAGRGLQLLFYSVGIGQISSEVPQNLSASRPQDRQFILSSKKLLLSDSGFYLCALDPLGPGNTIYFGEGSWLTVV.

The chain uses TRBV10-3 and TRBJ2-1, with 8 positions matching TRBD1. Germline V gives CDR1 ENHRY, CDR2 SYGVKD. CDR3 length: 17 residues. Trimming cost V 4 bases and J 5 bases; bases outside gene matches: 13. CDR3 amino acids: CAISGFFRTGKNNEQFF. The CDR3, as DNA: TGTGCCATCAGTGGATTTTTTAGGACAGGGAAGAACAATGAGCAGTTCTTC.

The gene calls are TRBV5-1 and TRBJ2-6; a possible D gene is TRBD1 (5 bases). The V end lost 6 bases, the J end lost 2 bases, and 9 bases lay between the germline ends. The CDR3 is 14 residues long. Germline V gene sequence: CDR1 SGHRS, CDR2 YFSETQ. CDR3 region: CASKGVTGANVLTF. For the CDR3, the DNA is TGCGCCAGCAAAGGGGTGACTGGGGCCAACGTCCTGACTTTC.

The chain employs TRBV29-1 and TRBJ1-5, with 8 nucleotides matching TRBD1. With V trimmed by 4 bases and J by 7 bases, 6 bases remained unmatched. From germline, CDR1 is SQVTM and CDR2 ANQGSEA. The CDR3 spans 13 residues. The CDR3 is CSVGDRGGQPQHF. For the CDR3, the DNA is TGCAGCGTTGGAGACAGGGGCGGGCAGCCCCAGCATTTT.

The chain has TRBV11-2 and TRBJ1-3; D remains unclear. The V end lost 5 bases, the J end lost 0 bases, and 14 bases lay between the germline ends. CDR1 is SGHAT, CDR2 FQNNGV, per germline. The length of the CDR3 is 16 residues. The CDR3 loop reads CASSRRAHSSGNTIYF. The CDR3 nucleotides read TGTGCCAGCAGCCGAAGGGCCCACAGCTCTGGAAACACCATATATTTT. Supplemented by reference TRBV11-2 and TRBJ1-3, the full variable domain reads EAGVAQSPRYKIIEKRQSVAFWCNPISGHATLYWYQQILGQGPKLLIQFQNNGVVDDSQLPKDRFSAERLKGVDSTLKIQPAKLEDSAVYLCASSRRAHSSGNTIYFGEGSWLTVV.

This clone came up once. This sequence joins TRBV24-1 and TRBJ2-1, with D possibly being TRBD2 (5 bases). CDR3 length: 13 amino acids. Trimming took off 1 base at V and 9 bases at J, with 9 bases between the two ends. Looked up from germline, CDR1 is KGHDR and CDR2 is SFDVKD. The DNA of the CDR3 is TGTGCCACCAGTGATTTCCTAGCTGGTGAGCAGTTCTTC. Protein: CATSDFLAGEQFF.

This clone was observed a handful of times. The chain has TRBV6-1 and TRBJ1-2; no firm D call. Trimming left V 2 bases short and J 8 bases short, with 18 bases between. The CDR3 is 15 amino acids. Germline values: CDR1 MNHNS, CDR2 SASEGT. The CDR3: CASSERAPRTNGYTF. The CDR3 nucleotides are TGTGCCAGCAGTGAAAGGGCTCCGAGGACGAACGGCTACACCTTC.

The rearrangement uses TRBV7-2 and TRBJ2-7; D is uncertain. CDR1 is SGHTA and CDR2 is FQGNSA in the germline V gene. Trimming removed 3 bases at V and 0 bases at J, with 6 bases between. The CDR3 spans 13 residues. CDR3 coding DNA: TGTGCCAGCAGCTTCTACTACTCCTACGAGCAGTACTTC. It codes for CASSFYYSYEQYF.

The rearrangement joins TRBV19 to TRBJ2-3; 12 bases line up with TRBD2. The CDR3 has 18 amino acids. The junction had 12 bases not matched to a gene; V was cut back by 2 bases and J by 6 bases. Germline assignment: CDR1 LNHDA and CDR2 SQIVND (reference sequence). The CDR3 coding sequence is TGTGCCAGTAGTATACGGGGACGACTAGCGGGAGCAGTGGATACGCAGTATTTT. Encoded protein: CASSIRGRLAGAVDTQYF.

CDR3 coding DNA: TGCGCCAGCAGCTTGGCCCTGCCAGCCACAGATACGCAGTATTTT. This gives the protein CASSLALPATDTQYF. V gene TRBV5-1 combines with J gene TRBJ2-3, with D hard to call. This CDR3 has 15 residues. Trimming removed 0 bases at V and 2 bases at J, with 10 bases between. CDR1 is SGHRS, CDR2 YFSETQ, per germline.

The chain links TRBV2 to TRBJ2-1, with 10 bases fitting TRBD2. The germline gives CDR1 SNHLY, CDR2 FYNNEI. V lost 5 bases and J lost 0; bases outside the gene matches: 1. This CDR3 has 15 amino acids. The CDR3 sequence: CASSPSGSSYNEQFF. CDR3 sequence (DNA): TGTGCCAGCAGTCCTAGCGGGAGCTCCTACAATGAGCAGTTCTTC.